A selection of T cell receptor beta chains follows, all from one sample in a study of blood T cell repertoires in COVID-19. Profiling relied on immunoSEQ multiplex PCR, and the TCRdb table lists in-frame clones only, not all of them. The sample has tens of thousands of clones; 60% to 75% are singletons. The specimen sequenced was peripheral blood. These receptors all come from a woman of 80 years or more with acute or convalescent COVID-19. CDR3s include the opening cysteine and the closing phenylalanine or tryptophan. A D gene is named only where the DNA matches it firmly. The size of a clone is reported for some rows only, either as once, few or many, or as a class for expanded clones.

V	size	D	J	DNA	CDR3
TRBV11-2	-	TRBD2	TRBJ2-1	TGTGCCAGCAGCCGAGAGGGACTAGCAAACTACAATGAGCAGTTCTTC	CASSREGLANYNEQFF
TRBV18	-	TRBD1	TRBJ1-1	TGTGCCAGCTCACAAACCCCGATGGAACAGGGGTACGGTCGGGCCACTGAAGCTTTCTTT	CASSQTPMEQGYGRATEAFF
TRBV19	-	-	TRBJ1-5	TGTGCCAACCCCCGGAGACAGGTTGGGGATCAGCCCCAGCATTTT	CANPRRQVGDQPQHF
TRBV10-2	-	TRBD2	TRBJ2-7	TGCGCCAGCAGTGAGCCCCGACTAGCGGGAGCCTACGAGCAGTACTTC	CASSEPRLAGAYEQYF
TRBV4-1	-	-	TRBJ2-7	TGCGCCAGCAGCTTCCGTTGGGGCGGGACGGTCTACGAGCAGTACTTC	CASSFRWGGTVYEQYF
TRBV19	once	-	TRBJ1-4	TGTGCCAGTAGTACTCCAGGGGCTTCTAATGAAAAACTGTTTTTT	CASSTPGASNEKLFF
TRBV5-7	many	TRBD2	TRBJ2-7	TGTGCCAGCAGCTGGACACTAGCGGGAGTCCCCTACGAGCAGTACTTC	CASSWTLAGVPYEQYF
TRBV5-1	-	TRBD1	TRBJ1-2	TGCGCCAGCAGCTCTCAAGGGACAGGGGGCGACTATGGCTACACCTTC	CASSSQGTGGDYGYTF
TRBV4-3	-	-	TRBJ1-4	TGCGCCAGCAGCCAAGATCGGGGGGCCGAAGAACTGTTTTTT	CASSQDRGAEELFF
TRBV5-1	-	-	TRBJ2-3	TGCGCCAGCAGCTTGCTATTAGCGGCAACAGATACGCAGTATTTT	CASSLLLAATDTQYF
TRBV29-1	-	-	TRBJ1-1	TGCAGCGCCTCCCAAGGGGGTTCGGCTTTCTTT	CSASQGGSAFF
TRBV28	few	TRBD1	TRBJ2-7	TGTGCCAGCAGTCACAGGGACAGATACGAGCAGTACTTC	CASSHRDRYEQYF
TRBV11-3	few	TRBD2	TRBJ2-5	TGTGCCAGCAGCCCGCGACTAGCGGGAGCGGAGGAGACCCAGTACTTC	CASSPRLAGAEETQYF
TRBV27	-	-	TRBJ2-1	TGTGCCAGCAGTTTCGGCAGGGTAAGCTCCTACAATGAGCAGTTCTTC	CASSFGRVSSYNEQFF
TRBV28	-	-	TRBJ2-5	TGTGCCAGCAGTTTCTCGTCTGGAAGGGGAGAGACCCAGTACTTC	CASSFSSGRGETQYF
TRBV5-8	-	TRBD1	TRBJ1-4	TGTGCCAGCAGCCTGGGACAGACTAATGAAAAACTGTTTTTT	CASSLGQTNEKLFF
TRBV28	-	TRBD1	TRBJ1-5	TGTGCCAGCCGAGGGAACCAGGGGGTGGATCAGCCCCAGCATTTT	CASRGNQGVDQPQHF
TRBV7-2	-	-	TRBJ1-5	TGTGCCAGCAGCTTCGCCAGGACTCGGGGGACGGGGCAGCCCCAGCATTTT	CASSFARTRGTGQPQHF
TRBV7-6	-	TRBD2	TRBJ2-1	TGTGCCAGCAGCTTAGAAGCGGGAGCCGGCTACAATGAGCAGTTCTTC	CASSLEAGAGYNEQFF
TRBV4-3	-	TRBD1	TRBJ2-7	TGCGCCAGCAGCCAGGGAAGGGACAGCTCCTACGAGCAGTACTTC	CASSQGRDSSYEQYF
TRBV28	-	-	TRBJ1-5	TGTGCCAGCAGTTTAATACAGGGCAGGAGTCAGCCCCAGCATTTT	CASSLIQGRSQPQHF
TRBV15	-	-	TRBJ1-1	TGTGCCACCAGCAGAGATCGGGGAATGAACACTGAAGCTTTCTTT	CATSRDRGMNTEAFF
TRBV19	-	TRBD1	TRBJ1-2	TGTGCCAGTAGTATAGCGTGGGACAGAGATTTTAACTATGGCTACACCTTC	CASSIAWDRDFNYGYTF
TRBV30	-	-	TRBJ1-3	TGTGCCTCTACGCCAAGGGGCGGAAACACCATATATTTT	CASTPRGGNTIYF
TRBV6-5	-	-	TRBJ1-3	TGTGCCAGCAGTTATTATAACACCATATATTTT	CASSYYNTIYF
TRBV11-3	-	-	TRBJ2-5	TGTGCCAGCAGCACCCAGCGGGAAGGGGGGCAAGAGACCCAGTACTTC	CASSTQREGGQETQYF
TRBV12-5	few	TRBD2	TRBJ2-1	TGTGCTAGTGGTTTGGTGACTAGCGGGAGGCGGAATGAGCAGTTCTTC	CASGLVTSGRRNEQFF
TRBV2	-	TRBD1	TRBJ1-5	TGTGCCAGCCGACAGGGGGCGCGTCAGCCCCAGCATTTT	CASRQGARQPQHF
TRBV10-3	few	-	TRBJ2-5	TGTGCCATCACGGCGGGGGCCCACCAAGAGACCCAGTACTTC	CAITAGAHQETQYF
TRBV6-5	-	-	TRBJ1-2	TGTGCCAGCAGTTACTCGATGCAGGGATCGCAATATGGCTACACCTTC	CASSYSMQGSQYGYTF
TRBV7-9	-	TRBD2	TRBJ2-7	TGTGCCAGCAGTTCGGGACTAGCTGTCGGCGAGCAGTACTTC	CASSSGLAVGEQYF
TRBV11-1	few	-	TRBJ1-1	TGTGCCAGCAGGGGGTCGGACGGGATGAACACTGAAGCTTTCTTT	CASRGSDGMNTEAFF
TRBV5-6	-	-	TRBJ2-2	TGTGCCAGCGCCCCGGGTACGTCCCTTCCGGACGGGGAGCTGTTTTTT	CASAPGTSLPDGELFF
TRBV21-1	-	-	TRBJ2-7	TGTGCCAGCAGCCTTCGACCAGGGGACTCCTACGAGCAGTACTTC	CASSLRPGDSYEQYF
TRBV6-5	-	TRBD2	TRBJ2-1	TGTGCCAGCACGGCCGGACTAGCGGCCGATGAGCAGTTCTTC	CASTAGLAADEQFF
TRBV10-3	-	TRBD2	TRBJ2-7	TGTGCCATCACGAGCGGGATAGCTTACGAGCAGTACTTC	CAITSGIAYEQYF
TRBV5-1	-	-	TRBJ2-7	TGCGCCAGCAGCTTGGAGGGGGGGGCCCCCCGTGAGCAGTACTTC	CASSLEGGAPREQYF
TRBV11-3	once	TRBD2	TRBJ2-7	TGTGCCAGCAGCTTTTCTAGCGGGAGTTACGAGCAGTACTTC	CASSFSSGSYEQYF
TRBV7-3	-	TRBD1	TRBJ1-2	TGTGCCAGCCGGGACAGCTATGAGGGCTACACCTTC	CASRDSYEGYTF
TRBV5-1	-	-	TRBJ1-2	TGCGCCAGCAGTTTCGACGGACTGACTAACTATGGCTACACCTTC	CASSFDGLTNYGYTF
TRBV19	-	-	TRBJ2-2	TGTGCCAGTAAGAGGAAGGGGGAGTACACCGGGGAGCTGTTTTTT	CASKRKGEYTGELFF
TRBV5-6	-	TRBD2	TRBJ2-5	TGTGCCAGCAGCCCTCTAGCGGGGGCCATAGAGACCCAGTACTTC	CASSPLAGAIETQYF
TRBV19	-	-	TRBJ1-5	TGTGCCAGTAGTGGAAGGGAGCAAGGGCAGCCCCAGCATTTT	CASSGREQGQPQHF
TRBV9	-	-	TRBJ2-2	TGTGCCAGCAGCGTTACGGGAGATATAGCCGGGGAGCTGTTTTTT	CASSVTGDIAGELFF
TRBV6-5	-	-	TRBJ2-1	TGTGCCAGCAGTTACTCGCGGACTTACTCCTACAATGAGCAGTTCTTC	CASSYSRTYSYNEQFF
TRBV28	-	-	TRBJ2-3	TGTGCCAGCAGCCTGCCCAGTGGCACAGATACGCAGTATTTT	CASSLPSGTDTQYF
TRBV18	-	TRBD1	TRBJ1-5	TGTGCCAGCTCAGACGGGACAGGGATTCAGCCCCAGCATTTT	CASSDGTGIQPQHF
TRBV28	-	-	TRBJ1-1	TGTGCCAGCAGTTACAGGGTTTTCAACACTGAAGCTTTCTTT	CASSYRVFNTEAFF
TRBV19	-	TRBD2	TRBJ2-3	TGTGCCAGTAGTAGTAGCGGGAGCACAGATACGCAGTATTTT	CASSSSGSTDTQYF